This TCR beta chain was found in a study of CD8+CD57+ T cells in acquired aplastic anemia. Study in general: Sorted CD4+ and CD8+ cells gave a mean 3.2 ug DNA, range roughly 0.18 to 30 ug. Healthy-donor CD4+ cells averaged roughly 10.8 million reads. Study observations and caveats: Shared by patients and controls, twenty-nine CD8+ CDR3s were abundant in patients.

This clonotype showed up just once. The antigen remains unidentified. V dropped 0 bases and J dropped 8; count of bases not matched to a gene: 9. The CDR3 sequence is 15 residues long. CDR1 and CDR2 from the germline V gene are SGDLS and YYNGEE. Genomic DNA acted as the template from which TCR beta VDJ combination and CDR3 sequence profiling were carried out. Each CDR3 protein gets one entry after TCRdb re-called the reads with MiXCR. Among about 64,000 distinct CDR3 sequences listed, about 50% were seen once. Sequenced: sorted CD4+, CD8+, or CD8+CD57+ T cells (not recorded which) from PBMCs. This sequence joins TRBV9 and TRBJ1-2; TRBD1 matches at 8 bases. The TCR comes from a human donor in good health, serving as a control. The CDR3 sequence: CASSVEIGTGKGYTF. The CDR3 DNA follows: TGTGCCAGCAGCGTAGAAATTGGGACAGGTAAAGGCTACACCTTC.